Below, 26 T cell receptor beta chains from the same sample are listed, as sequenced in a study of identical twins. TCRdb re-analysed the 5' RACE reads in MiXCR, keeping a single row per CDR3 protein. The sample shows hundreds of thousands of distinct CDR3 sequences, roughly 6% of them seen only once. Sequenced sample: naive T cells sorted from blood. These receptors were taken from a man aged 18 to 29 in good health.

This clonotype showed up just a few times. This chain links TRBV7-9 with TRBJ2-3; 8 positions agree with TRBD1. The CDR3 length is 15 residues. J lost 2 bases, V lost 5 bases, and 6 bases had no gene match. Germline lookup yields CDR1 SEHNR and CDR2 FQNEAQ (reference sequence). The chain's CDR3 is CASSPNRGNTDTQYF. The CDR3 DNA is TGTGCCAGCAGCCCAAACAGGGGGAACACAGATACGCAGTATTTT.

In its sample, this clonotype was seen a few times. The J gene is TRBJ1-2, the V gene TRBV6-1; maybe TRBD1 (6 bases). Germline V CDR1 and CDR2: MNHNS, SASEGT. The germline V and J ends were trimmed by 2 bases and 7 bases, with 8 bases remaining between them. This CDR3 is built from 12 residues. The chain's CDR3 is CASSELGGGYTF. The CDR3, as DNA: TGTGCCAGCAGTGAACTAGGGGGTGGCTACACCTTC.

The V call is TRBV6-1, the J call TRBJ2-5; D gene ambiguous. This CDR3 is built from 14 residues. V shed 6 bases and J shed 2 bases, with 13 bases lying between them. CDR1 and CDR2 (germline): MNHNS, SASEGT. CDR3: CASSPDGHQETQYF. In DNA, the CDR3 is TGTGCCAGCAGCCCCGACGGGCATCAAGAGACCCAGTACTTC.

This clonotype was observed at least ten times. The chain couples TRBV30 to TRBJ2-1; 11 nucleotides align to TRBD2. The CDR3 has 16 amino acids. Germline CDR1 is GTSNPN and CDR2 is SVGIG (reference sequence). V lost 2 bases to trimming and J lost 7 bases; unmatched junction nucleotides: 10. CDR3 in amino acids: CAWSLISGRESNEQFF. The CDR3 DNA sequence: TGTGCCTGGAGTTTAATTAGCGGGAGGGAGTCGAATGAGCAGTTCTTC.

Many counts were recorded for this clonotype. The rearrangement links TRBV5-1 to TRBJ2-5, with 7 nucleotides matching TRBD2. CDR1 and CDR2 from the germline V gene are SGHRS and YFSETQ. CDR3 length equals 14 residues. Trimming took 1 base from V and 2 from J; bases not matched to a gene: 2. For the CDR3, the DNA is TGCGCCAGCAGCTTGACTAGCGCTCAAGAGACCCAGTACTTC. This encodes CASSLTSAQETQYF.

The rearrangement joins TRBV29-1 to TRBJ1-2; 8 positions match TRBD1. Germline CDR1 SQVTM, CDR2 ANQGSEA. Losses at the gene ends were 2 bases for V and 6 bases for J; bases not matched to a gene: 2. This CDR3 has 12 amino acids. As DNA, the CDR3 is TGCAGCGTTGAAACAGGGGGGAATGGCTACACCTTC. This translates into CSVETGGNGYTF.

This chain uses TRBV11-2 with TRBJ2-3; TRBD2 matches 13 bases. Germline V gene data show CDR1 as SGHAT and CDR2 as FQNNGV. The V gene end was trimmed by 4 bases and the J gene end by 5 bases; junction bases not matched to a gene: 9. This CDR3 is 17 amino acids long. This CDR3 is CASSSRTSGRSGDTQYF. The CDR3, as DNA: TGTGCCAGCAGCTCCAGGACTAGCGGGAGATCGGGAGATACGCAGTATTTT.

This clonotype showed up many times. The CDR3 nucleotides read TGTGCCAGCAGTTTTGAGCGGGGGAGCACAGATACGCAGTATTTT. Translating it yields CASSFERGSTDTQYF. V is TRBV27 and J is TRBJ2-3, with 8 bases aligning to TRBD2. Germline lookup yields CDR1 MNHEY and CDR2 SMNVEV (reference sequence). The CDR3 sequence is 15 residues long. The ends lost 3 bases at V and 0 bases at J; junction bases unmatched: 2.

V usage is TRBV4-1 and J usage is TRBJ1-3; no firm D call. Looked up from germline, CDR1 is MGHRA and CDR2 is YSYEKL. The CDR3 length is 15 residues. V was pared by 0 bases and J by 0 bases, with 6 bases between. CDR3 sequence reads: CASSQEKVSGNTIYF. The CDR3 DNA follows: TGCGCCAGCAGCCAAGAGAAAGTCTCTGGAAACACCATATATTTT.

The table lists this clonotype with a few counts. J is TRBJ2-7 and V is TRBV7-9; 8 nucleotides match TRBD2. Germline V gene lookup returns CDR1 SEHNR and CDR2 FQNEAQ (reference sequence). There are 15 residues in the CDR3. V dropped 4 bases and J dropped 3; count of bases not matched to a gene: 8. The CDR3 DNA reads as TGTGCCAGCAGCTCGACTTTAGCGGGAAACTACGAGCAGTACGTC. Translated: CASSSTLAGNYEQYV.

This clonotype appeared many times. The chain recombines TRBV10-3 with TRBJ2-1; 12 nucleotides align to TRBD2. Losses at the gene ends were 5 bases for V and 1 base for J; bases not matched to a gene: 9. Per the germline V gene, CDR1 is ENHRY and CDR2 is SYGVKD. There are 18 residues in the CDR3. In nucleotides, the CDR3 is TGTGCCATCAGTCCAGCTAGCGGGAGGGCCGATTCCTACAATGAGCAGTTCTTC. Translated, it gives CAISPASGRADSYNEQFF.

This clonotype has a handful of counts. The J gene is TRBJ2-1, the V gene TRBV11-2; no clear D. Germline V gives CDR1 SGHAT, CDR2 FQNNGV. Trimming cost V 6 bases and J 4 bases, with 13 bases left between them. The CDR3 is made up of 14 amino acids. CDR3 amino acids: CASRENRFYNEQFF. Written as DNA, the CDR3 is TGTGCCAGCAGAGAAAACCGTTTTTACAATGAGCAGTTCTTC.

The chain employs TRBV27 and TRBJ2-1; possibly TRBD2 for D (5 bases). This CDR3 has 12 amino acids. V was pared by 6 bases and J by 13 bases, with 16 bases between. Per the germline V gene, CDR1 is MNHEY and CDR2 is SMNVEV (reference sequence). The CDR3 region is CASRTRTGNQFF. DNA for the CDR3: TGTGCCAGCAGGACACGAACGGGAAACCAGTTCTTC.

In this sample, this clonotype turned up many times. V usage is TRBV28 and J usage is TRBJ2-4, with D possibly being TRBD2 (5 bases). Germline CDR1 MDHEN, CDR2 SYDVKM. The CDR3 runs to 16 residues. Trimming stripped 7 bases from V and 0 bases from J, with 16 bases between. DNA of the CDR3: TGTGCCAGCATGCATAGCGTCAACCTAGCCAAAAACATTCAGTACTTC. Amino acids: CASMHSVNLAKNIQYF.

This clonotype has a handful of counts. The chain combines TRBV7-2 with TRBJ1-3; a weak D match, TRBD1 (6 bases). V gave up 5 bases and J gave up 4 bases, with 12 bases separating them. The CDR3 sequence is 14 residues long. The germline CDR1 and CDR2 sequences are SGHTA and FQGNSA. CDR3 region: CASSGRGQGNTIYF. CDR3 in DNA: TGTGCCAGCAGCGGGCGAGGACAGGGAAACACCATATATTTT. The full variable domain, completed using reference TRBV7-2 and TRBJ1-3, is GAGVSQSPSNKVTEKGKDVELRCDPISGHTALYWYRQSLGQGLEFLIYFQGNSAPDKSGLPSDRFSAERTGGSVSTLTIQRTQQEDSAVYLCASSGRGQGNTIYFGEGSWLTVV.

The genes are TRBV6-1 and TRBJ2-2; D may correspond to TRBD1 or TRBD2 (5 bases each). The CDR3 loop spans 13 amino acids. The germline V and J ends were trimmed by 6 bases and 3 bases, with 8 bases remaining between them. Germline V lookup: CDR1 MNHNS, CDR2 SASEGT. CDR3 loop: CASRGPYTGELFF. The DNA for the CDR3 is TGTGCCAGCAGGGGACCGTACACCGGGGAGCTGTTTTTT.

The chain uses TRBV11-2 and TRBJ2-3, with 7 bases fitting TRBD2. Trimming removed 4 bases from V and 5 bases from J; junction bases left unmatched: 3. The CDR3 spans 13 residues. CDR1 and CDR2 (germline): SGHAT, FQNNGV. The CDR3 bases are TGTGCCAGCAGCTCCCGCGGGGGAGATACGCAGTATTTT. Encoded protein: CASSSRGGDTQYF. Drawing the rest from reference TRBV11-2 and TRBJ2-3, the complete variable domain is EAGVAQSPRYKIIEKRQSVAFWCNPISGHATLYWYQQILGQGPKLLIQFQNNGVVDDSQLPKDRFSAERLKGVDSTLKIQPAKLEDSAVYLCASSSRGGDTQYFGPGTRLTVL.

This clonotype was found many times. The rearrangement joins TRBV27 to TRBJ2-7; 10 nucleotides line up with TRBD1. Germline CDR1 MNHEY, CDR2 SMNVEV (reference sequence). The V gene end was trimmed by 9 bases and the J gene end by 3 bases; junction bases not matched to a gene: 11. This CDR3 spans 15 amino acids. The CDR3 loop reads CASPGGTGEFYEQYV. The CDR3 DNA is TGTGCCAGTCCGGGGGGGACAGGGGAATTCTACGAGCAGTACGTC.

This clonotype occurred many times. This chain joins TRBV12-3 or TRBV12-4 and TRBJ1-5; 7 bases line up with TRBD1. This CDR3 spans 14 amino acids. Trimming removed 6 bases from V and 6 bases from J; junction bases left unmatched: 8. The CDR3 region has the DNA TGTGCCAGCAGAAAACAGGGGAGGCGTCAGCCCCAGCATTTT. It codes for CASRKQGRRQPQHF.

This clonotype was detected ten times or more. The V call is TRBV20-1, the J call TRBJ1-5; D is undetermined. The CDR3 loop spans 17 amino acids. Germline CDR1 is DFQATT and CDR2 is SNEGSKA (reference sequence). V lost 3 bases and J 1 base, leaving 19 bases between the germline ends. The CDR3 DNA reads as TGCAGTGCTAGTCTCGACGGGAGTCGATTGAGCAATCAGCCCCAGCATTTT. Its translation is CSASLDGSRLSNQPQHF.

This clonotype has ten or more counts. The rearrangement uses TRBV5-1 and TRBJ2-3; 11 bases align to TRBD2. Germline loops: CDR1 SGHRS, CDR2 YFSETQ. The CDR3 sequence is 18 residues long. Unmatched junction bases numbered 10, after V lost 4 bases and J lost 0 bases. CDR3 loop: CASSPKTSGIVSTDTQYF. The CDR3 nucleotides read TGCGCCAGCAGCCCCAAGACTAGCGGGATAGTTAGCACAGATACGCAGTATTTT.

This clonotype was found many times. This chain links TRBV25-1 with TRBJ2-2, with D possibly matching TRBD1 (7 bases). The ends were cut back, 10 bases at V and 2 bases at J, with 17 bases in the middle. CDR3 length equals 15 residues. CDR1 MGHDK and CDR2 SYGVNS come from the germline V gene. The CDR3 is CATRSRGANTGELFF. Written as DNA, the CDR3 is TGTGCCACCCGTTCCAGGGGGGCTAACACCGGGGAGCTGTTTTTT.

The sample holds many counts of this clonotype. The chain is built from TRBV7-2 and TRBJ2-3, with D possibly being TRBD2 (5 bases). This CDR3 comprises 14 residues. V was trimmed by 3 bases and J by 4 bases, leaving 11 bases between them. Germline loops: CDR1 SGHTA, CDR2 FQGNSA. In DNA, the CDR3 is TGTGCCAGCAGCTTGATCAGCGGCCCAGATACGCAGTATTTT. Protein sequence: CASSLISGPDTQYF.

This clonotype was detected many times. V gene TRBV28 combines with J gene TRBJ2-1; D may be TRBD2 (6 bases). The CDR3 loop spans 12 amino acids. Trimming removed 6 bases from V and 9 bases from J, with 12 bases in between. Germline V lookup: CDR1 MDHEN, CDR2 SYDVKM. This CDR3 reads CASSLSGVEQFF. Written as DNA, the CDR3 is TGTGCCAGCAGCCTATCGGGGGTTGAGCAGTTCTTC.

V and J are TRBV20-1 and TRBJ2-1; D gene unclear. Trimming stripped 1 base from V and 9 bases from J, with 10 bases between. The CDR3 spans 12 residues. Germline CDR1 reads DFQATT; CDR2 reads SNEGSKA (reference sequence). CDR3 in amino acids: CSARAHGPEQFF. In nucleotides, the CDR3 is TGCAGTGCTAGAGCCCACGGTCCTGAGCAGTTCTTC.

The chain carries TRBV11-2 and TRBJ2-7, with D uncertain. In germline, CDR1 is SGHAT, CDR2 FQNNGV. The germline V and J ends were trimmed by 0 bases and 3 bases, with 6 bases remaining between them. There are 13 residues in the CDR3. The CDR3 loop is CASSLEQLYEQYF. CDR3 bases: TGTGCCAGCAGCTTAGAACAGCTCTACGAGCAGTACTTC. Full variable domain (outside the CDR3, taken from reference TRBV11-2 and TRBJ2-7): EAGVAQSPRYKIIEKRQSVAFWCNPISGHATLYWYQQILGQGPKLLIQFQNNGVVDDSQLPKDRFSAERLKGVDSTLKIQPAKLEDSAVYLCASSLEQLYEQYFGPGTRLTVT.